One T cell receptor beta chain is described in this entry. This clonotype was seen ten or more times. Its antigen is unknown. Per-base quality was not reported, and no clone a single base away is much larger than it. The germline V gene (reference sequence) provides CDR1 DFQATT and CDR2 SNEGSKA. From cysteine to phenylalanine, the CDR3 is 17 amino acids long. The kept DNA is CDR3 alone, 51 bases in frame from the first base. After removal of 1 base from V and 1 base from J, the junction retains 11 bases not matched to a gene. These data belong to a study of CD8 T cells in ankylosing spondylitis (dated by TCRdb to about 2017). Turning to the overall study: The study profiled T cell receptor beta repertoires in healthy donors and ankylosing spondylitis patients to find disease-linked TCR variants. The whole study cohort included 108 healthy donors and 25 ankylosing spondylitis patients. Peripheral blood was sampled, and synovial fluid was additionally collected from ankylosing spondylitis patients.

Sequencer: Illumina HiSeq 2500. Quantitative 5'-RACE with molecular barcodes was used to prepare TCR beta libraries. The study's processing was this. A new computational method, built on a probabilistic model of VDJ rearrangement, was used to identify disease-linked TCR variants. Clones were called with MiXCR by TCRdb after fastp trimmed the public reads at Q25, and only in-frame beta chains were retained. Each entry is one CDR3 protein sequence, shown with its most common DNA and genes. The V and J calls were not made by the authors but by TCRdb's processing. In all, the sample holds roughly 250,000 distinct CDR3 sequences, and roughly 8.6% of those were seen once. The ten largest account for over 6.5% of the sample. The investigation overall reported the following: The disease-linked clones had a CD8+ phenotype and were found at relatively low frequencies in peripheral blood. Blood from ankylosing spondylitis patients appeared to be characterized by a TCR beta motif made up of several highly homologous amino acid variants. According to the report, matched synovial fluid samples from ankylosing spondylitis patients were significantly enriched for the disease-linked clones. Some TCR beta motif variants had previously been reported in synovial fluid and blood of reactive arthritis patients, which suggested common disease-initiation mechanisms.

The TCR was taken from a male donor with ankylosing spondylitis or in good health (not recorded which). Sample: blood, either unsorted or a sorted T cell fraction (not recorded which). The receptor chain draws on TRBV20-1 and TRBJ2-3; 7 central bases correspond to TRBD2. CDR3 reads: CSARGEYTSARTDTQYF. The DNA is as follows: TGCAGTGCTAGAGGCGAATATACTAGCGCCCGCACAGATACGCAGTATTTT.